The 25 T cell receptor beta chains in this list originate from one sample, sequenced in a study of blood T cell repertoires in COVID-19. Clones were sequenced by immunoSEQ multiplex PCR, and TCRdb holds only the in-frame ones, with some missing. The sample carries about 210,000 clones, about nine tenths recorded once. Sequencing was done on a sample of peripheral blood. These receptors came from a woman aged 40 to 50 with acute or convalescent COVID-19.

The chain couples TRBV7-5 to TRBJ1-2; TRBD1 is taken as the D call from the table, unchecked against the DNA. TRBV7-5 is recorded as a pseudogene. The CDR3 has 14 residues. CDR3 coding DNA: TGTGCCAGAAGCTTACCCGACAGGGTTCAGGGCTACACCTTC. This gives the protein CARSLPDRVQGYTF.

This chain joins TRBV7-8 and TRBJ1-5; a weak D match, TRBD1 (6 bases). The V and J ends lost 5 bases and 0 bases respectively, with 14 bases between them. The CDR3 totals 16 residues. Germline-derived CDR1 and CDR2 are SGHVS and FQNEAQ. Written as DNA, the CDR3 is TGTGCCAGCAGCCCAGTGGGACACCTTAGCAATCAGCCCCAGCATTTT. It is translated as CASSPVGHLSNQPQHF.

V usage is TRBV19 and J usage is TRBJ1-2; maybe TRBD1 (6 bases). The CDR3 length is 13 residues. Germline lookup yields CDR1 LNHDA and CDR2 SQIVND (reference sequence). Trimming took off 11 bases at V and 5 bases at J, with 18 bases between the two ends. This CDR3 reads CAAGAWQGYGYTF. The CDR3 nucleotides are TGTGCCGCGGGAGCTTGGCAGGGGTATGGCTACACCTTC.

The chain carries TRBV19 and TRBJ1-2; a weak D match, TRBD1 (6 bases). The CDR3 loop spans 12 amino acids. Germline V CDR1 and CDR2: LNHDA, SQIVND (reference sequence). V was shortened by 3 bases and J by 8 bases, with 10 bases between the two germline ends. The DNA for the CDR3 is TGTGCCAGTAGTATGACAGGTGGAGGCTACACCTTC. Protein product: CASSMTGGGYTF.

The chain carries TRBV11-2 and TRBJ2-5; 7 bases line up with TRBD1. Looked up from germline, CDR1 is SGHAT and CDR2 is FQNNGV. The CDR3 is made up of 16 amino acids. After removal of 4 bases from V and 4 bases from J, the junction contained 12 bases not matched to a gene. This chain's CDR3 is CASSWTRTGRGETQYF. CDR3 nucleotide sequence: TGTGCCAGCAGCTGGACTCGGACAGGCCGGGGAGAGACCCAGTACTTC. Together with reference TRBV11-2 and TRBJ2-5, the CDR3 gives the full variable domain: EAGVAQSPRYKIIEKRQSVAFWCNPISGHATLYWYQQILGQGPKLLIQFQNNGVVDDSQLPKDRFSAERLKGVDSTLKIQPAKLEDSAVYLCASSWTRTGRGETQYFGPGTRLLVL.

The chain joins TRBV4-1 to TRBJ1-2, with 8 positions matching TRBD1. Germline CDR1 MGHRA, CDR2 YSYEKL. The V and J ends lost 1 base and 4 bases, in that order; junction bases with no gene match: 5. The CDR3 has 15 residues. Here the CDR3 DNA reads TGCGCCAGCAGCCAAGCCGGACAGGGAGTCTATGGCTACACCTTC. It specifies CASSQAGQGVYGYTF.

The chain links TRBV5-1 to TRBJ1-6; 7 bases align to TRBD1. CDR3 length: 15 amino acids. The V and J ends lost 1 base and 9 bases, in that order; junction bases with no gene match: 7. In germline, CDR1 is SGHRS, CDR2 YFSETQ. CDR3 DNA: TGCGCCAGCAGCTTGTCTGACAGGGAGAGTTCACCCCTCCACTTT. It codes for CASSLSDRESSPLHF. The entire variable domain, with the rest obtained from reference TRBV5-1 and TRBJ1-6, is as follows: KAGVTQTPRYLIKTRGQQVTLSCSPISGHRSVSWYQQTPGQGLQFLFEYFSETQRNKGNFPGRFSGRQFSNSRSEMNVSTLELGDSALYLCASSLSDRESSPLHFGNGTRLTVT.

This chain connects TRBV10-3 to TRBJ1-2, with TRBD1 as a possible D gene (5 bases). Germline lookup yields CDR1 ENHRY and CDR2 SYGVKD. This CDR3 contains 14 residues. V gave up 6 bases and J gave up 10 bases, with 21 bases separating them. The CDR3 bases are TGTGCCATCAGACCCACAGCCCCGGGGGGGGACTACACCTTC. Amino acids: CAIRPTAPGGDYTF.

J is TRBJ2-1 and V is TRBV5-6; 8 bases are shared with TRBD1. V trimming: 3 bases; J trimming: 0 bases; junction bases outside the gene matches: 8. This CDR3 is built from 17 residues. CDR1 SGHDT and CDR2 YYEEEE come from the germline V gene. In nucleotides, the CDR3 is TGTGCCAGCAGCTCGAACTACAGGGGGACCTCCTACAATGAGCAGTTCTTC. As protein: CASSSNYRGTSYNEQFF. The entire variable domain, with the rest obtained from reference TRBV5-6 and TRBJ2-1, is as follows: DAGVTQSPTHLIKTRGQQVTLRCSPKSGHDTVSWYQQALGQGPQFIFQYYEEEERQRGNFPDRFSGHQFPNYSSELNVNALLLGDSALYLCASSSNYRGTSYNEQFFGPGTRLTVL.

The rearrangement joins TRBV11-3 to TRBJ2-2; TRBD1 matches 8 bases. The germline V gene has CDR1 SGHNT and CDR2 YENEEA. V gave up 1 base and J gave up 1 base; unmatched junction bases: 2. The CDR3 has 16 residues. The CDR3 DNA reads as TGTGCCAGCAGCTTAGCAGGGGGCGGGAACACCGGGGAGCTGTTTTTT. Translation gives CASSLAGGGNTGELFF.

V is TRBV2 and J is TRBJ2-7; 7 bases agree with TRBD1. CDR1 is SNHLY, CDR2 FYNNEI, per germline. The CDR3 length is 13 residues. Losses at the gene ends were 5 bases for V and 7 bases for J; bases not matched to a gene: 8. This chain's CDR3 is CASSSTGVGEQYV. The CDR3 DNA reads TGTGCCAGCAGTTCCACAGGGGTAGGAGAGCAGTACGTC.

The V gene is TRBV4-1, the J gene TRBJ2-5; tentatively, D is TRBD2 (7 bases). V dropped 0 bases and J dropped 3 bases, with 20 bases sitting between them. CDR3 length equals 18 residues. Germline loops: CDR1 MGHRA, CDR2 YSYEKL. Here the CDR3 DNA reads TGCGCCAGCAGCCAAGACTCCTTTAGAGGGGGGGCCGAAGAGACCCAGTACTTC. Translating gives CASSQDSFRGGAEETQYF.

This sequence joins TRBV3-1 (or the pseudogene TRBV3-2) and TRBJ1-2; 10 bases are a match to TRBD1. This CDR3 is 15 amino acids long. Germline V gene data show CDR1 as LGHDT and CDR2 as YNNKEL (reference sequence). Germline trimming cut 7 bases from V and 0 bases from J; bases unmatched to any gene: 5. CDR3 in amino acids: CASTRGQGANYGYTF. As DNA, the CDR3 is TGTGCCAGCACCCGTGGACAGGGGGCTAACTATGGCTACACCTTC.

The chain has TRBV27 and TRBJ1-5; possible D gene TRBD1, 5 bases. The length of the CDR3 is 16 residues. CDR1 and CDR2 from the germline V gene are MNHEY and SMNVEV (reference sequence). V lost 5 bases to trimming and J lost 1 base, with 15 bases between them. This CDR3 is CASSPSRGESNQPQHF. The DNA for the CDR3 is TGTGCCAGCAGTCCCTCCCGGGGGGAAAGCAATCAGCCCCAGCATTTT.

This rearrangement joins TRBV27 to TRBJ1-4, with 7 bases aligning to TRBD1. Germline V gene lookup returns CDR1 MNHEY and CDR2 SMNVEV (reference sequence). The CDR3 length is 15 residues. The ends lost 6 bases at V and 4 bases at J; junction bases unmatched: 8. The CDR3 coding sequence is TGTGCCAGCAGACGACAGGGATCCCTTAATGAAAAACTGTTTTTT. This codes for CASRRQGSLNEKLFF. Full variable domain (outside the CDR3, taken from reference TRBV27 and TRBJ1-4): EAQVTQNPRYLITVTGKKLTVTCSQNMNHEYMSWYRQDPGLGLRQIYYSMNVEVTDKGDVPEGYKVSRKEKRNFPLILESPSPNQTSLYFCASRRQGSLNEKLFFGSGTQLSVL.

This chain uses TRBV24-1 with TRBJ1-5, with TRBD1 identical over 10 bases. This CDR3 has 20 amino acids. The germline CDR1 and CDR2 sequences are KGHDR and SFDVKD. Trimming cost V 3 bases and J 4 bases; bases outside gene matches: 17. The CDR3 region has the DNA TGTGCCACCAGTGATGCTTCTGGGACAGGGGCTGGTTTTGGAAATCAGCCCCAGCATTTT. This codes for CATSDASGTGAGFGNQPQHF.

The V and J genes are TRBV6-5 and TRBJ1-6; D gene uncertain. Germline CDR1 is MNHEY and CDR2 is SVGAGI. Trimming took off 6 bases at V and 2 bases at J, with 11 bases between the two ends. There are 15 residues in the CDR3. CDR3 loop: CASSKPGAYNSPLHF. The CDR3 region has the DNA TGTGCCAGCAGCAAACCCGGGGCCTATAATTCACCCCTCCACTTT.

This clone is a singleton in its sample. At one of its ends the junction is not consistent with the germline gene, which may arise from a read error. The chain recombines TRBV3-1 (or the pseudogene TRBV3-2) with TRBJ1-6, with D perhaps TRBD1 (6 bases). The CDR3 runs to 17 residues. Germline CDR1 reads LGHDT; CDR2 reads YNNKEL (reference sequence). CDR3 in amino acids: CASRQASTGPGGSPLHF. Here the CDR3 DNA reads TGTGCCAGCAGACAAGCATCCACAGGGCCCGGTGGTTCACCCCTCCACTTT.

J is TRBJ2-4 and V is TRBV9; D unclear. The CDR3 is made up of 14 amino acids. V was clipped by 5 bases and J by 6 bases, with 15 bases between them. Germline CDR1 reads SGDLS; CDR2 reads YYNGEE. CDR3 bases: TGTGCCAGCAGTCGAGCGCAGCGCCTAAACATTCAGTACTTC. It is translated as CASSRAQRLNIQYF.

J is TRBJ1-2 and V is TRBV3-1 (or the pseudogene TRBV3-2); 7 bases line up with TRBD1. Germline V gene lookup returns CDR1 LGHDT and CDR2 YNNKEL (reference sequence). The CDR3 sequence is 18 residues long. V shed 0 bases and J 6 bases; nucleotides not matched to a gene: 16. DNA for the CDR3: TGTGCCAGCAGCCAAGACCGGGACAGACTAGGACAGTGGGATGGCTACACCTTC. This codes for CASSQDRDRLGQWDGYTF.

CDR3 nucleotides: TGCGCCAGCAGCCCTGGAGGGGCTTTCAATCAGCCCCAGCATTTT. Translating it yields CASSPGGAFNQPQHF. The chain recombines TRBV4-1 with TRBJ1-5, with a possible D match to TRBD1 (5 bases). The ends were cut back, 4 bases at V and 3 bases at J, with 13 bases in the middle. From germline, CDR1 is MGHRA and CDR2 YSYEKL. CDR3 size: 15 residues.

This clone was observed once. The chain joins TRBV7-9 to TRBJ2-3, with 8 positions matching TRBD1. Unmatched junction bases numbered 6, after V lost 3 bases and J lost 4 bases. The CDR3 runs to 15 residues. Germline V gene data show CDR1 as SEHNR and CDR2 as FQNEAQ (reference sequence). CDR3 residues: CASSFQGARPDTQYF. As DNA, the CDR3 is TGTGCCAGCAGCTTCCAGGGGGCGCGTCCAGATACGCAGTATTTT. The whole variable domain, remainder taken from reference TRBV7-9 and TRBJ2-3, is DTGVSQNPRHKITKRGQNVTFRCDPISEHNRLYWYRQTLGQGPEFLTYFQNEAQLEKSRLLSDRFSAERPKGSFSTLEIQRTEQGDSAMYLCASSFQGARPDTQYFGPGTRLTVL.

The chain combines TRBV3-1 (or the pseudogene TRBV3-2) with TRBJ1-6; D gene ambiguous. The CDR3 length is 14 residues. CDR1 and CDR2 (germline): LGHDT, YNNKEL (reference sequence). V lost 1 base and J 7 bases, leaving 8 bases between the germline ends. CDR3 region: CASSQGESNSPLHF. The CDR3 DNA sequence: TGTGCCAGCAGCCAAGGCGAATCCAATTCACCCCTCCACTTT.

J is TRBJ2-1 and V is TRBV10-1; 12 bases are a match to TRBD2. The CDR3 is made up of 16 amino acids. The V gene's germline CDR1 is WNHNN and CDR2 SYGVQD (reference sequence). V was pared by 0 bases and J by 7 bases, with 4 bases of the junction left unmatched. For the CDR3, the DNA is TGCGCCAGCAGTGAGTCACTAGCGGGGGGTTTTAATGAGCAGTTCTTC. It encodes CASSESLAGGFNEQFF.

The chain combines TRBV6-1 with TRBJ2-2; D call uncertain. This CDR3 has 14 residues. V shed 1 base and J shed 5 bases, with 8 bases lying between them. Germline V CDR1 and CDR2: MNHNS, SASEGT. The CDR3, as DNA: TGTGCCAGCAGTGAAGACGCAGGAACCGGGGAGCTGTTTTTT. It translates to CASSEDAGTGELFF.